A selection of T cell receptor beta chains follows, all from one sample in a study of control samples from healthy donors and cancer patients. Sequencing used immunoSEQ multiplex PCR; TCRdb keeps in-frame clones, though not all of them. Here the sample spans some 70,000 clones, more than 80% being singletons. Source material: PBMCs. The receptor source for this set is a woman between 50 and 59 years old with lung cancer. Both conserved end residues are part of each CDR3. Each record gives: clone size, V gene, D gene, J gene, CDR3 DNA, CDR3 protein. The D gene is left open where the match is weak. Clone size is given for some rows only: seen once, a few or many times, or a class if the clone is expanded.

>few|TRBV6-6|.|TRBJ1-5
TGTGCCAGCAGTTACTCGACCGGTCAGCCCCAGCATTTT
CASSYSTGQPQHF
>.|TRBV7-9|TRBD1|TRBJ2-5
TGTGCCAGCAGCTATGGGACAGGGGAGGAGACCCAGTACTTC
CASSYGTGEETQYF
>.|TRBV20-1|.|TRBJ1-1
TGCAGTGCATCAAAGGGAACTGAAGCTTTCTTT
CSASKGTEAFF
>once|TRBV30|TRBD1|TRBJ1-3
TGTGCCTGGAGACAGGGGGCGATCTCTGGAAACACCATATATTTT
CAWRQGAISGNTIYF
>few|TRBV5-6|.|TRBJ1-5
TGTGCCAGCAGCTCGGGGGTTAGCAATCAGCCCCAGCATTTT
CASSSGVSNQPQHF
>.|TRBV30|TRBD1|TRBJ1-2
TGTGCCTGGAGAAGTACGGGACAGGGGATCTATGGCTACACCTTC
CAWRSTGQGIYGYTF
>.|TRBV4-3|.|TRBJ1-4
TGCGCCAGCAGCCAAGACCCCAGGGTCGAAAAACTGTTTTTT
CASSQDPRVEKLFF
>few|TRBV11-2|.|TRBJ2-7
TGTGCCAGCAGACATACAGGGATTCGCGACGAGCAGTACTTC
CASRHTGIRDEQYF
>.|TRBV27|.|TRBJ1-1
TGTGCCAGCAGTTTGGGACGGACGGCGAACACTGAAGCTTTCTTT
CASSLGRTANTEAFF
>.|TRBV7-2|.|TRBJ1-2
TGTGCCAGCAGCTACGCCGACGAAGACTATGGCTACACCTTC
CASSYADEDYGYTF
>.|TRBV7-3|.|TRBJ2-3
TGTGCCAGCAGCCCAGGACAGTCAGATACGCAGTATTTT
CASSPGQSDTQYF
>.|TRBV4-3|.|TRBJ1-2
TGCGCCAGCAGCCGGGACGTGCTTTCTGGTGGCTACACCTTC
CASSRDVLSGGYTF
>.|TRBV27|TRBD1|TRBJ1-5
TGTGCCAGCAGAACAGGGGGAAGCAATCAGCCCCAGCATTTT
CASRTGGSNQPQHF
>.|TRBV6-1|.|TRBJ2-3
TGTGCCAGCAGTGACGAAAGGGGGGCTAGCACAGATACGCAGTATTTT
CASSDERGASTDTQYF
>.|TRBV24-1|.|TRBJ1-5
TGTGCCACCAGTGATCGGACCGAAGAAGGTCAGCCCCAGCATTTT
CATSDRTEEGQPQHF
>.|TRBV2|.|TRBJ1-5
TGTGCCAGCAGTCCCCGGAGGACAGAGTCTTATAGCAATCAGCCCCAGCATTTT
CASSPRRTESYSNQPQHF
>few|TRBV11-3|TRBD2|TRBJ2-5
TGTGCCAGCAGCTTGACTAGCGGGGGCCGAGAGACCCAGTACTTC
CASSLTSGGRETQYF
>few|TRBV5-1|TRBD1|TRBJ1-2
TGCGCCAGCAGCCCCGAAGGGACAGCTAACTATGGCTACACCTTC
CASSPEGTANYGYTF
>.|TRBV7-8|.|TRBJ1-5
TGTGCCAGCAGCTTAGTTTCCGGGGGGCCCCAGCATTTT
CASSLVSGGPQHF
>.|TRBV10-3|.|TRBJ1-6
TGTGCCATCAGTCCACAGAATTCACCCCTCCACTTT
CAISPQNSPLHF
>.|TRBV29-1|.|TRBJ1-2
TGCAGCGTTCTGGACGGCTACTATGGCTACACCTTC
CSVLDGYYGYTF
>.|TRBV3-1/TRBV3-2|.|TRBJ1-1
TGTGCCAGCAGCCACCGCGAGGTTAGCACTGAAGCTTTCTTT
CASSHREVSTEAFF
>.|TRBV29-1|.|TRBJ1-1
TGCAGCGTTGCACCGGGACGCCTCTGGGGGGGCACTGAAGCTTTCTTT
CSVAPGRLWGGTEAFF
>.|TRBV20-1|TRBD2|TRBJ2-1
TGCAGTGCTAGTATAAGGTCTAGCGGGGCAAATGAGCAGTTCTTC
CSASIRSSGANEQFF
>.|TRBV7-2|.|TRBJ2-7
TGTGCCAGCAGCCCCCGTGGGGCTTTCTCCTACGAGCAGTACTTC
CASSPRGAFSYEQYF
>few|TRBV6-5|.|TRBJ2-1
TGTGCCAGCAGGGAGGTCGGGGGGCGTCACAATGAGCAGTTCTTC
CASREVGGRHNEQFF
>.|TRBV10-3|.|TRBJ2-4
TGTGCCATCAGTGCATCGACAGGAATAGCCAAAAACATTCAGTACTTC
CAISASTGIAKNIQYF
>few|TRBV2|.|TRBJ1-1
TGCGTAGGAGGGTACACTGAAGCTTTCTTT
CVGGYTEAFF
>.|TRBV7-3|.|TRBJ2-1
TGTGCCAGCAGTCTAAGGGCCGCAGTAGTCTATGAGCAGTTCTTC
CASSLRAAVVYEQFF
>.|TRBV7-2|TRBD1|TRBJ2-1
TGTGCCAGCAGCCCCAGGGGGTCCTACAATGAGCAGTTCTTC
CASSPRGSYNEQFF
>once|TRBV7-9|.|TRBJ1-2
TGTGCCAGCAGCTTATCGAACTATGGCTACACCTTC
CASSLSNYGYTF
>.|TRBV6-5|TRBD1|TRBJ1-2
TGTGCCAGCAGTTACACCACAGGGGTAGGCTACACCTTC
CASSYTTGVGYTF
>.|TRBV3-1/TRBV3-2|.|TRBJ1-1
TGTGCCAGCAGCCAGGACATCGTGTCCAGTGAAGCTTTCTTT
CASSQDIVSSEAFF
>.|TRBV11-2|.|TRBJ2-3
TGTGCCAGCAGCTTTACAGATACGCAGTATTTT
CASSFTDTQYF
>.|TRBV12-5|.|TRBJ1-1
TGTGCTAGTGGAAAGACGACAGGAGCCTACACTGAAGCTTTCTTT
CASGKTTGAYTEAFF
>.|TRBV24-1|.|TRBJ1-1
TGTGCCACCAGTGATTCGCAGGGGCGGACTGAAGCTTTCTTT
CATSDSQGRTEAFF
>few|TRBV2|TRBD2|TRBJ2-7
TGTGCCAAGGGAGGGCAGGGAGAAGTGGTCGAGCAGTACTTC
CAKGGQGEVVEQYF
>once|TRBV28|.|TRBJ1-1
TGTGCCAGCAGTATTTCAAGCTGGACTGAAGCTTTCTTT
CASSISSWTEAFF
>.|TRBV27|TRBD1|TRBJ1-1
TGTGCCAGCAGTTGGGGGACAGGGGGCACTGAAGCTTTCTTT
CASSWGTGGTEAFF
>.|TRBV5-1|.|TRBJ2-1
TGCGCCAGCAGCTTGGGAGAAGTTGAGCAGTTCTTC
CASSLGEVEQFF
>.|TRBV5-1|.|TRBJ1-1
TGCGCCAGCAGCTTGGGGACGAGGACTGAAGCTTTCTTT
CASSLGTRTEAFF
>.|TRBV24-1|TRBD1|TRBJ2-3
TGTGCCACCAGTGTTTCAGGGGGCTTGACAGATACGCAGTATTTT
CATSVSGGLTDTQYF
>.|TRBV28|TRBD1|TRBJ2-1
TGTGCCAGCACCCTGGGACAGGGAAAAAATGAGCAGTTCTTC
CASTLGQGKNEQFF
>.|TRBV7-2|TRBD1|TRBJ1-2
TGTGCCAGCAGCTCCCAGGGGGCGGTTGGCTACACCTTC
CASSSQGAVGYTF
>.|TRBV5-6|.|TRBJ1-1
TGTGCCAGCAGCTTGAGAATGGGGCGCGAGGCTGAAGCTTTCTTT
CASSLRMGREAEAFF